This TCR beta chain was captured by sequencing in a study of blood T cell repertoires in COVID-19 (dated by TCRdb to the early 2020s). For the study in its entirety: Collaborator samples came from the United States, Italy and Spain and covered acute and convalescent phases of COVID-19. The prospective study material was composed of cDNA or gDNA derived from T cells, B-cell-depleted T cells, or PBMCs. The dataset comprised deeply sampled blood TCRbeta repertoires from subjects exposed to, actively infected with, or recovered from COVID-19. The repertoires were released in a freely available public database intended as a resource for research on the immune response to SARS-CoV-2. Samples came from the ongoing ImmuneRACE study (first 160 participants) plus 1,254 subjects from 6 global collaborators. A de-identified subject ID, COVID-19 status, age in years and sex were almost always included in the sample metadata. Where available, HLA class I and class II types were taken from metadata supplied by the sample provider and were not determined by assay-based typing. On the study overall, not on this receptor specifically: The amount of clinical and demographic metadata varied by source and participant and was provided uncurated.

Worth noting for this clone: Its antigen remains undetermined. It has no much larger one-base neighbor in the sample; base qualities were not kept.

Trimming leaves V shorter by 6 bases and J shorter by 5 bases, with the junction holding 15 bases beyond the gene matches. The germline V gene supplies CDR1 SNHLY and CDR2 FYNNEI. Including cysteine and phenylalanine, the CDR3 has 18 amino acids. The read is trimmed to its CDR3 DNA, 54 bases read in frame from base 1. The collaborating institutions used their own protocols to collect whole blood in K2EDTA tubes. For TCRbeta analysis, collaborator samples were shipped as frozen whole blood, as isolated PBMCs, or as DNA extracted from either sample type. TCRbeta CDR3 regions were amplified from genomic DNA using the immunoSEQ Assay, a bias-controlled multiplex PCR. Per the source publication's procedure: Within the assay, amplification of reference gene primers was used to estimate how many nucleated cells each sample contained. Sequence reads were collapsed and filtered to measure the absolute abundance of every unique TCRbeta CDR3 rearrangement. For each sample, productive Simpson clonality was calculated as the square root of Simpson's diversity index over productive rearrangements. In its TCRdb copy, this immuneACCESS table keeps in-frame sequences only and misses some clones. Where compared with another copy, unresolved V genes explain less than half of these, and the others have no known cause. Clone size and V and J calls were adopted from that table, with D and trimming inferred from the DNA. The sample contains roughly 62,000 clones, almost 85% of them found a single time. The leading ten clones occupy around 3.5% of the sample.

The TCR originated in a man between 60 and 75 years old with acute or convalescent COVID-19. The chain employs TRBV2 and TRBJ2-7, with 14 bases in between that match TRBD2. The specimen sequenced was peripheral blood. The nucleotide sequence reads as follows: TGTGCCAGCAGGTCACCAGGGACTAGCGGGGGCCCGGCCCACGAGCAGTACTTC. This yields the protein CASRSPGTSGGPAHEQYF. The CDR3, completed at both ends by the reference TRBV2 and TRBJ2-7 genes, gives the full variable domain EPEVTQTPSHQVTQMGQEVILRCVPISNHLYFYWYRQILGQKVEFLVSFYNNEISEKSEIFDDQFSVERPDGSNFTLKIRSTKLEDSAMYFCASRSPGTSGGPAHEQYFGPGTRLTVT.